The 32 T cell receptor beta chains below come from one sample, sequenced in a study of shared T cell receptors in the human thymus. Profiled with immunoSEQ multiplex PCR; TCRdb holds only in-frame clones, not every one. The sample records some 760,000 clones, 80% to 90% being singletons. The sample was also linked to a second study, of human thymus T cells.

The sample comprised thymocytes. The receptors derive from a girl less than two years old with a congenital heart defect.

This sequence joins TRBV6-1 and TRBJ1-1; unclear D gene. The V gene's germline CDR1 is MNHNS and CDR2 SASEGT. The length of the CDR3 is 18 residues. Trimming removed 0 bases at V and 3 bases at J, with 20 bases between. DNA of the CDR3: TGTGCCAGCAGTGAAGCGCAGGTTTTGGCGGGAATCTACACTGAAGCTTTCTTT. It encodes CASSEAQVLAGIYTEAFF.

The CDR3 is CASRGRQAETGANVLTF. The CDR3 DNA sequence: TGTGCCAGCAGGGGGCGGCAGGCCGAGACTGGGGCCAACGTCCTGACTTTC. The genes are TRBV6-4 and TRBJ2-6; tentatively, D is TRBD1 (5 bases). This CDR3 has 17 residues. The V end lost 6 bases, the J end lost 2 bases, and 17 bases lay between the germline ends. Germline V CDR1 and CDR2: MRHNA, SNTAGT.

This chain joins TRBV10-3 and TRBJ1-2, with D maybe TRBD1 (6 bases). The length of the CDR3 is 17 residues. The germline V and J ends were trimmed by 6 bases and 0 bases, with 20 bases remaining between them. Per the germline V gene, CDR1 is ENHRY and CDR2 is SYGVKD. The CDR3 sequence: CAIRETGLKSTNYGYTF. CDR3 nucleotides: TGTGCCATCAGGGAGACAGGATTGAAATCAACTAACTATGGCTACACCTTC.

This clone was seen a few times. J is TRBJ2-7 and V is TRBV5-4, with D possibly matching TRBD2 (7 bases). Germline lookup yields CDR1 SGHNT and CDR2 YYREEE (reference sequence). This CDR3 region has 12 residues. V lost 6 bases and J 8 bases, leaving 15 bases between the germline ends. In nucleotides, the CDR3 is TGTGCCAGCACCGGGGGAGGGGGGAAGCAGTACTTC. Amino acids: CASTGGGGKQYF.

V is TRBV13 and J is TRBJ1-2; possible D gene TRBD1, 5 bases. CDR3 length: 15 amino acids. The germline V and J ends were trimmed by 3 bases and 7 bases, with 18 bases remaining between them. The germline CDR1 and CDR2 sequences are PRHDT and FYEKMQ (reference sequence). In DNA, the CDR3 is TGTGCCAGCAGCTTCGGGGGTCCTCCCGTCCGTGGCTACACCTTC. Amino acids: CASSFGGPPVRGYTF.

The chain recombines TRBV15 with TRBJ1-1, with a weak D call TRBD1 (5 bases). The CDR3 is 12 amino acids. The V end lost 3 bases, the J end lost 9 bases, and 11 bases lay between the germline ends. CDR1 is LNHNV, CDR2 YYDKDF, per germline (reference sequence). DNA for the CDR3: TGTGCCACCAGCAGGGGGAGGGGCCAAGCTTTCTTT. It encodes CATSRGRGQAFF.

The chain uses TRBV6-6 and TRBJ1-5; perhaps TRBD1 as D (5 bases). The V gene's germline CDR1 is MNHNY and CDR2 SVGAGI (reference sequence). The CDR3 length is 16 residues. V lost 5 bases to trimming and J lost 4 bases, with 18 bases between them. For the CDR3, the DNA is TGTGCCAGCAGTCATAGTAGGGGAATAGCAAATCAGCCCCAGCATTTT. It is translated as CASSHSRGIANQPQHF.

CDR3 sequence reads: CASSDSSPGEGAVSGYTF. The DNA of the CDR3 is TGTGCCAGCAGTGACTCGAGTCCTGGTGAGGGGGCGGTTAGTGGCTACACCTTC. The chain carries TRBV6-4 and TRBJ1-2, with 7 bases identical to TRBD1. CDR3 length: 18 residues. Germline trimming cut 0 bases from V and 7 bases from J; bases unmatched to any gene: 17. Germline assignment: CDR1 MRHNA and CDR2 SNTAGT.

The rearrangement uses TRBV25-1 and TRBJ1-1, with D possibly TRBD1 on 5 matching bases. Germline CDR1 and CDR2: MGHDK and SYGVNS. The CDR3 loop spans 17 amino acids. The V and J ends lost 6 bases and 0 bases respectively, with 20 bases between them. This CDR3 reads CASRGKGAGRMNTEAFF. As DNA, the CDR3 is TGTGCCAGCAGGGGAAAGGGAGCGGGACGGATGAACACTGAAGCTTTCTTT.

To note about this clone: Other DNA sequences from this sample encode an identical CDR3 as well. The chain has TRBV5-1 and TRBJ1-5; TRBD1 matches 9 bases. The germline V gene encodes CDR1 SGHRS and CDR2 YFSETQ. Germline trimming cut 1 base from V and 7 bases from J; bases unmatched to any gene: 0. The CDR3 extends over 13 amino acids. This chain's CDR3 is CASSLTGGQPQHF. DNA of the CDR3: TGCGCCAGCAGCTTGACAGGGGGCCAGCCCCAGCATTTT.

The chain recombines TRBV5-1 with TRBJ1-1, with TRBD1 as a possible D gene (5 bases). CDR3 length equals 15 residues. Between the trimmed V and J ends, which lost 4 bases and 10 bases, there was a span of 23 bases. Germline V gives CDR1 SGHRS, CDR2 YFSETQ. CDR3: CASSPGGVGRRLAFF. In nucleotides, the CDR3 is TGCGCCAGCAGCCCCGGCGGGGTGGGGCGCCGTTTAGCTTTCTTT.

The chain recombines TRBV10-3 with TRBJ2-7; 8 nucleotides align to TRBD1. Germline-derived CDR1 and CDR2 are ENHRY and SYGVKD. This CDR3 contains 15 residues. J was trimmed by 1 base and V by 4 bases; bases with no gene match: 6. CDR3 amino acids: CAISGDRGDSYEQYF. The CDR3 nucleotides read TGTGCCATCAGTGGTGACAGGGGCGATTCCTACGAGCAGTACTTC.

V is TRBV5-1 and J is TRBJ2-7, with 10 bases aligning to TRBD2. The germline CDR1 and CDR2 sequences are SGHRS and YFSETQ. V lost 1 base and J lost 5; bases outside the gene matches: 3. This CDR3 is built from 14 residues. CDR3 amino acids: CASSLTSGTDEQYF. The DNA of the CDR3 is TGCGCCAGCAGCTTGACTAGCGGGACAGACGAGCAGTACTTC.

The chain links TRBV9 to TRBJ1-2; no clear D. V was cut by 0 bases and J by 6 bases, with 9 bases left in between. Germline-derived CDR1 and CDR2 are SGDLS and YYNGEE. The CDR3 runs to 13 residues. The CDR3 coding sequence is TGTGCCAGCAGCGTAGGGCCCGAGGATGGCTACACCTTC. Its translation: CASSVGPEDGYTF. The full variable domain, in which reference TRBV9 and TRBJ1-2 provide the parts outside the CDR3, is DSGVTQTPKHLITATGQRVTLRCSPRSGDLSVYWYQQSLDQGLQFLIQYYNGEERAKGNILERFSAQQFPDLHSELNLSSLELGDSALYFCASSVGPEDGYTFGSGTRLTVV.

The CDR3 loop is CASSLTGGDRSGNTIYF. The CDR3 nucleotides read TGCGCCAGCAGCTTGACAGGGGGCGATAGGTCTGGAAACACCATATATTTT. The chain has TRBV5-1 and TRBJ1-3; TRBD1 aligns across 9 bases. There are 17 residues in the CDR3. The V gene end was trimmed by 1 base and the J gene end by 1 base; junction bases not matched to a gene: 6. Germline V lookup: CDR1 SGHRS, CDR2 YFSETQ.

This chain links TRBV12-5 with TRBJ1-1; D perhaps matches TRBD1 (5 bases). The CDR3 loop spans 13 amino acids. Germline lookup yields CDR1 LGHNT and CDR2 FRNRAP. V gave up 6 bases and J gave up 4 bases, with 12 bases separating them. Here the CDR3 DNA reads TGTGCTAGTGGCGGGGGGAGGGGCACTGAAGCTTTCTTT. This translates into CASGGGRGTEAFF.

The genes are TRBV10-3 and TRBJ1-2; unclear D gene. The CDR3 is 18 amino acids. Looked up from germline, CDR1 is ENHRY and CDR2 is SYGVKD. V shed 5 bases and J shed 8 bases, with 30 bases lying between them. CDR3 nucleotide sequence: TGTGCCATCAGTTCCCTCCTAGTTTCGGAGGCCAACCGGAGGGGCTACACCTTC. Amino acids: CAISSLLVSEANRRGYTF.

The gene calls are TRBV4-3 and TRBJ2-1; TRBD2 agrees at 12 bases. Germline CDR1 and CDR2: LGHNA and YSLEER. Trimming removed 1 base from V and 0 bases from J; junction bases left unmatched: 4. The CDR3 runs 18 residues. CDR3 coding DNA: TGCGCCAGCAGCCAAGTGCTAGCGGGGGGGTGCTCCTACAATGAGCAGTTCTTC. It specifies CASSQVLAGGCSYNEQFF.

The V call is TRBV7-2, the J call TRBJ1-1; 7 nucleotides line up with TRBD1. Germline assignment: CDR1 SGHTA and CDR2 FQGNSA. Trimming removed 5 bases from V and 0 bases from J; junction bases left unmatched: 6. The CDR3 extends over 15 amino acids. The CDR3 DNA follows: TGTGCCAGCAGCGCTCAAGGGGGCCTGAACACTGAAGCTTTCTTT. The encoded protein is CASSAQGGLNTEAFF. Full variable domain (rest looked up from reference TRBV7-2 and TRBJ1-1): GAGVSQSPSNKVTEKGKDVELRCDPISGHTALYWYRQSLGQGLEFLIYFQGNSAPDKSGLPSDRFSAERTGGSVSTLTIQRTQQEDSAVYLCASSAQGGLNTEAFFGQGTRLTVV.

The rearrangement joins TRBV9 to TRBJ2-1; possibly TRBD1 for D (6 bases). Trimming cost V 0 bases and J 6 bases, with 13 bases left between them. The CDR3 is made up of 15 amino acids. Germline V gene lookup returns CDR1 SGDLS and CDR2 YYNGEE. In nucleotides, the CDR3 is TGTGCCAGCAGCGTAGCTGAGGACAGAGCCAATGAGCAGTTCTTC. This sequence encodes CASSVAEDRANEQFF.

The chain carries TRBV27 and TRBJ1-1, with 8 bases lining up with TRBD1. From germline, CDR1 is MNHEY and CDR2 SMNVEV (reference sequence). This CDR3 region has 18 residues. V was clipped by 0 bases and J by 4 bases; unmatched bases: 13. This chain's CDR3 is CASSLSRPRQGRPTEAFF. CDR3 nucleotides: TGTGCCAGCAGTTTATCCCGTCCCCGACAGGGGCGCCCCACTGAAGCTTTCTTT.

The rearrangement uses TRBV5-1 and TRBJ1-1, with 9 positions matching TRBD1. The CDR3 is 17 residues long. Per germline, CDR1 SGHRS and CDR2 YFSETQ. V lost 2 bases to trimming and J lost 8 bases; unmatched junction nucleotides: 16. The CDR3 nucleotides are TGCGCCAGCAGCTTCCGATCTCCTCCGGGACAGGGTCAGGAAGCTTTCTTT. It codes for CASSFRSPPGQGQEAFF.

The V gene is TRBV5-6, the J gene TRBJ2-5; D uncertain. Trimming took off 5 bases at V and 6 bases at J, with 14 bases between the two ends. The CDR3 contains 13 residues. In germline, CDR1 is SGHDT, CDR2 YYEEEE. The CDR3 sequence: CASRHLVAKTQYF. CDR3 DNA: TGTGCCAGCAGGCACCTGGTCGCGAAGACCCAGTACTTC.

The V call is TRBV5-6, the J call TRBJ2-3; D call uncertain. From germline, CDR1 is SGHDT and CDR2 YYEEEE. V lost 2 bases, J lost 1 base, and 5 bases lay in between. This CDR3 has 13 amino acids. The CDR3 coding sequence is TGTGCCAGCAGCTTCCAGGGCACAGATACGCAGTATTTT. As protein: CASSFQGTDTQYF. The complete variable domain, with remaining parts taken from reference TRBV5-6 and TRBJ2-3, reads DAGVTQSPTHLIKTRGQQVTLRCSPKSGHDTVSWYQQALGQGPQFIFQYYEEEERQRGNFPDRFSGHQFPNYSSELNVNALLLGDSALYLCASSFQGTDTQYFGPGTRLTVL.

The chain couples TRBV6-6 to TRBJ2-3; D is undetermined. The CDR3 is made up of 14 amino acids. CDR1 is MNHNY and CDR2 is SVGAGI in the germline V gene (reference sequence). The germline V and J ends were trimmed by 5 bases and 6 bases, with 15 bases remaining between them. The CDR3 sequence is CASSHGARVDTQYF. DNA for the CDR3: TGTGCCAGCAGTCACGGAGCCCGTGTGGATACGCAGTATTTT.

This clone was seen only a few times. The genes are TRBV9 and TRBJ2-6, with D possibly matching TRBD2 (5 bases). CDR1 and CDR2 from the germline V gene are SGDLS and YYNGEE. The CDR3 covers 15 residues. Trimming pared 3 bases from V and 0 bases from J, leaving 7 bases between. The CDR3 DNA reads as TGTGCCAGCAGCGCCCGGGACTCTGGGGCCAACGTCCTGACTTTC. Its translation: CASSARDSGANVLTF.

The chain has TRBV6-1 and TRBJ1-2; D possibly corresponds to TRBD1 (6 bases). Trimming pared 6 bases from V and 9 bases from J, leaving 14 bases between. The CDR3 runs to 12 residues. CDR1 is MNHNS, CDR2 SASEGT, per germline. The CDR3 DNA sequence: TGTGCCAGCAGGCAGGGGCCCTTCTGCTACACCTTC. Translating it yields CASRQGPFCYTF.

The V gene is TRBV2, the J gene TRBJ1-2, with 7 bases that match TRBD1. The CDR3 runs 14 residues. Germline CDR1 and CDR2: SNHLY and FYNNEI. The V and J ends lost 7 bases and 1 base, in that order; junction bases with no gene match: 6. The CDR3 loop reads CASTEGAHNYGYTF. CDR3 DNA sequence: TGTGCCAGCACTGAGGGGGCACATAACTATGGCTACACCTTC.

The genes are TRBV7-9 and TRBJ1-1; D is ambiguous. Trimming cost V 7 bases and J 1 base, with 19 bases left between them. Germline CDR1 SEHNR, CDR2 FQNEAQ (reference sequence). The CDR3 runs to 16 residues. The CDR3 loop is CASTWWVFRENTEAFF. The DNA of the CDR3 is TGTGCCAGCACCTGGTGGGTGTTTCGGGAGAACACTGAAGCTTTCTTT.

This rearrangement joins TRBV6-5 to TRBJ1-2; TRBD1 matches 7 bases. The CDR3 length is 16 residues. Per germline, CDR1 MNHEY and CDR2 SVGAGI. V dropped 0 bases and J dropped 6; count of bases not matched to a gene: 10. The CDR3 DNA reads as TGTGCCAGCAGTTACTCTTTGGTCAGGGGGATCGATGGCTACACCTTC. This gives the protein CASSYSLVRGIDGYTF.

The chain has TRBV9 and TRBJ1-2; 7 positions agree with TRBD1. The CDR3 totals 14 residues. J was trimmed by 4 bases and V by 4 bases; bases with no gene match: 7. The germline V gene has CDR1 SGDLS and CDR2 YYNGEE. CDR3 sequence: CASSPRDSRYGYTF. CDR3 nucleotides: TGTGCCAGCAGCCCAAGGGACAGCCGCTATGGCTACACCTTC.

The J gene is TRBJ2-7, the V gene TRBV5-6, with D tentatively TRBD1 (5 bases). Trimming pared 5 bases from V and 0 bases from J, leaving 9 bases between. The CDR3 has 13 amino acids. Per the germline V gene, CDR1 is SGHDT and CDR2 is YYEEEE. The CDR3 spells CASRPTDSYEQYF. CDR3 DNA: TGTGCCAGCAGACCGACAGACTCCTACGAGCAGTACTTC.